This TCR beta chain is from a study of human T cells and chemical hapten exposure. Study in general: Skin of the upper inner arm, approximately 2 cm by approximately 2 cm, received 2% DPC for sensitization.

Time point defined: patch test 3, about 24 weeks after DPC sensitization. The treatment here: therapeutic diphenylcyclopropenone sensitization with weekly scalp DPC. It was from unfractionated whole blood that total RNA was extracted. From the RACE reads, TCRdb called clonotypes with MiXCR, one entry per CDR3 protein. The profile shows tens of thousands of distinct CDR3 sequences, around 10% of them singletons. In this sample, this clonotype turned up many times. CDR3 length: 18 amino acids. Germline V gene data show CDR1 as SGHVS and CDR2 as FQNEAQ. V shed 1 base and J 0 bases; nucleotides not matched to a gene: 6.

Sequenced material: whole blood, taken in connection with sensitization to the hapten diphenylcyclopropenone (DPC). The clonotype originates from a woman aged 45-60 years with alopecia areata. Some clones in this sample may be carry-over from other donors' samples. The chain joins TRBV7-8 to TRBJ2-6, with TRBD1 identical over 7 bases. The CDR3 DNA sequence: TGTGCCAGCAGCTTAGAAGGACAGGCCCTCTCTGGGGCCAACGTCCTGACTTTC. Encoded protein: CASSLEGQALSGANVLTF. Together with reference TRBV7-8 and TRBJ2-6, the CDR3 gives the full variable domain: GAGVSQSPRYKVAKRGQDVALRCDPISGHVSLFWYQQALGQGPEFLTYFQNEAQLDKSGLPSDRFFAERPEGSVSTLKIQRTQQEDSAVYLCASSLEGQALSGANVLTFGAGSRLTVL.